This T cell receptor beta chain derives from a study of cytomegalovirus exposure and HLA in healthy donors. Across the study: There were approximately 85 million unique TCRs (from HLA-typed donors) in an early data release.

This clone was recorded a few times. Its antigen is still unknown. In the PCR, 60 Vbeta and 13 Jbeta primers were used. The data were produced by immunoSEQ multiplex PCR, yet TCRdb's version contains in-frame clones alone and is incomplete. The table lists 100,000 to 150,000 clones, 75% to 90% of them singletons, with 1% in the top ten. Broader study findings: For cytomegalovirus status, the classifier reportedly gave diagnoses with high specificity and sensitivity. Cytomegalovirus-associated TCR beta chains were listed, numbering 150 to 200. The authors later found most CMV-associated TCR beta chains appeared HLA-restricted.

Deletions cut 7 bases from V and 6 bases from J, with 10 bases between. CDR3 length: 12 amino acids. In germline, CDR1 is ENHRY, CDR2 SYGVKD. The J gene is TRBJ2-1, the V gene TRBV10-3, with D tentatively TRBD2 (5 bases). Sample: PBMCs. The receptor comes from a middle-aged man in good health and CMV-seronegative. As DNA, the CDR3 is TGTGCCATCACCGGAGGTTCCAATGAGCAGTTCTTC. Its translation is CAITGGSNEQFF.